This T cell receptor (beta chain) is drawn from a study of shared clonotypes between healthy human individuals (dated by TCRdb to about 2020). A note on the overall study: A couple of women and a few men aged 18 to 49 years were included in the cohort. Per donor, three plates each were used for CD4 naive and CD4 memory, two for CD8 naive, and one for CD8 memory. The study deeply sequenced blood TCR repertoires of several healthy adults to estimate repertoire size and the extent of clonotype sharing between individuals. To increase sequencing depth and limit assay-specific biases, TCR repertoire library preparation and sequencing were carried out by different laboratories using diverse techniques. Per donor, leukapheresis produced somewhere between about 0.9 and 9.5 billion PBMCs.

The CDR3 measures 15 amino acids from cysteine to phenylalanine. The read is trimmed to its CDR3 DNA, 45 bases read in frame from base 1. The junction carries 19 bases between V and J, which are trimmed by 5 bases and 6 bases respectively. CDR1 and CDR2, per the germline V gene (reference sequence), are LNHNV and YYDKDF. TCR CDR3 regions were amplified from genomic DNA by multiplex PCR using the deep immunoSEQ assay. For each cell subset, the extracted genomic DNA was distributed evenly across all wells of several immunoSEQ 96-well plates, and each plate served as one replicate. For sorted subsets, each replicate PCR was loaded with approximately 0.2 ug genomic DNA, equivalent to about 30,000 T cell genomes. Purified libraries were quantified with a Qubit 3.0 fluorometer, sized on a Bioanalyzer 2100, and re-quantified with the KAPA Library Quantification kit. Every immunoSEQ 96-well plate was sequenced on a dedicated single-read 150-cycle Illumina NextSeq 550 flow cell. In the authors' own workflow: Because only junctional sequences without quality scores were contained in the immunoSEQ output, filtering matching that applied to full-length reads could not be performed. Sequences were annotated with PyIR, a Python wrapper for IgBLAST v1.9, and V/J genes and CDR3 were assigned using IMGT germline references. Any read was removed if the V/J assignment was weak (E-value above 1e-6), the CDR3 was missing, or the read contained stop codons, out-of-frame junctions, or ambiguous translated residues. V3J clonotypes were defined as sequences sharing the same inferred V gene, J gene, and CDR3 amino acid sequence. Percentage overlap between repertoires was calculated by dividing the number of shared unique clonotypes by the size of the smaller repertoire. Repertoire richness was assessed with RTK rarefaction, the Chao1 estimator, and Recon v2.1 estimates of unobserved clonotypes. OLGA was used to compute generation probabilities for all TCRbeta clonotypes that the gDNA method yielded from a handful of donors. What TCRdb holds here is the immuneACCESS table cut down to in-frame rearrangements. Part of the clones is not present; checked against another copy, under half of the missing clones reflect an unresolved V gene, and the others are unexplained. That table gives V, J and clone size, and the DNA gave D and trimming. This sample has about 980,000 clones in its table, and 60% to 85% of those were observed once. Roughly 1.5% of the sample rests with the top ten.

Here is what the overall study found, with its caveats: The genetic and exposure-history diversity represented was limited by the small number of donors. Sampling was restricted to blood, and TCR repertoires in tissues likely differ from the TCR repertoires found in blood. Pairwise subsampling indicated that sequencing depth was expected to affect the degree of clonotype sharing among donors. Sharing across a few donors was observed for 4.5% to 6.5% of naive CD4, about 3.2% of naive CD8, over 2% of memory CD4, and roughly 0.4% of memory CD8 clonotypes. Even with the large sequencing depth, rarefaction of the sorted-subset datasets indicated that sequencing was incomplete. Estimated clonotype richness was generally larger for naive than for memory subsets. Higher generation probabilities were observed for clonotypes shared by all four sorted-subset donors than for non-shared clonotypes.

Healthy HIV-negative adults with no recently reported acute infections or vaccinations were included as donors. Only Caucasian adults living in Nashville, Tennessee, USA were represented among the donors. CD4+ T cells were enriched by magnetic negative selection; naive cells were then positively selected on CD45RA, and the negative fraction formed the memory subset. After blood collection by leukapheresis, PBMCs were isolated using Ficoll-Histopaque density gradient centrifugation and then cryopreserved in the vapor phase of liquid nitrogen. Analytical flow cytometry was used to check the purity and quantity of each magnetically sorted T cell population. Genomic DNA was isolated from every sorted fraction and measured by UV absorbance on a Nanodrop 2000c. As for this clone: The specificity of this receptor is unknown. No much larger clone exists at a distance of one base, and base qualities are not known.

The rearranged chain carries TRBV15 and TRBJ1-2, with TRBD1 tentatively as D gene (6 bases match). Sequencing used memory CD4+ T cells sorted from blood. The cell subset or site label, read with the paper, signifies: CD45RA-negative fraction. The clonotype comes from a man aged 18 to 29 in good health. The CDR3 corresponds to CATSVEGGGVHGYTF. The DNA sequence follows: TGTGCCACCAGCGTAGAGGGGGGCGGGGTCCATGGCTACACCTTC.